This TCR beta chain comes out of a study of technical replicates of blood from several donors. Generated by immunoSEQ multiplex PCR, the TCRdb table keeps only in-frame clones and is missing some. Of 50,000 to 70,000 clones in the sample, 93% were seen once. The CDR3 runs 14 residues. Germline loops: CDR1 SGDLS, CDR2 YYNGEE. The V and J ends lost 4 bases and 9 bases respectively, with 17 bases between them. Sequenced sample: PBMCs. The V and J genes are TRBV9 and TRBJ2-1; no definite D call. This receptor was obtained from a human donor in good health. Some clones in this sample may be carry-over from other donors' samples. The CDR3 bases are TGTGCCAGCAGCTTCTCCTCGCGACTTGGTGAGCAGTTCTTC. Its translation is CASSFSSRLGEQFF.